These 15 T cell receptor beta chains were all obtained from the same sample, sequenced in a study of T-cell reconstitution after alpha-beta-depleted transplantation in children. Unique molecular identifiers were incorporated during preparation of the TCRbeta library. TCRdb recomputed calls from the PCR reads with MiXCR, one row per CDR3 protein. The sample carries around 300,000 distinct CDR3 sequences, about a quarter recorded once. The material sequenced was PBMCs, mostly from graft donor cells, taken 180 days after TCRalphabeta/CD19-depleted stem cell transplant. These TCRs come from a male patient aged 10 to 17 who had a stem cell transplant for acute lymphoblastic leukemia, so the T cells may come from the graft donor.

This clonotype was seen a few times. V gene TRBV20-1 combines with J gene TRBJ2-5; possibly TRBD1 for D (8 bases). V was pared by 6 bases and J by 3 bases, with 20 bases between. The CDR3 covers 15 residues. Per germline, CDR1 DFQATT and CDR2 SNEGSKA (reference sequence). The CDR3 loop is CSADGYRGGEETQYF. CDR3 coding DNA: TGCAGTGCAGATGGTTACAGGGGGGGCGAAGAGACCCAGTACTTC.

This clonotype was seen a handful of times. CDR3 region: CASSGWTGLEQFF. The CDR3 DNA follows: TGTGCCAGCAGCGGGTGGACAGGGCTTGAGCAGTTCTTC. This chain joins TRBV9 and TRBJ2-1, with TRBD1 matching over 8 bases. The CDR3 extends over 13 amino acids. Germline CDR1 and CDR2: SGDLS and YYNGEE. The trim removed 3 bases at V and 9 bases at J, leaving 5 bases unmatched.

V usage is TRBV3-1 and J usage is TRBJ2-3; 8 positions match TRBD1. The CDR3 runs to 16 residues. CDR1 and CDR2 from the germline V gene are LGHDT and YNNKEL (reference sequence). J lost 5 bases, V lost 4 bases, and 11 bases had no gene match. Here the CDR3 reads CASSLLQTGVGDTQYF. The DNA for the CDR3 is TGTGCCAGCAGCCTTCTACAGACAGGGGTGGGAGATACGCAGTATTTT.

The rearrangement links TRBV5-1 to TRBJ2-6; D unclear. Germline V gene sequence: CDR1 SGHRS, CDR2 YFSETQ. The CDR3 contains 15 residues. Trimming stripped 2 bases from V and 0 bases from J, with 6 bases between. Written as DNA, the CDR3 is TGCGCCAGCAGCTTAATCTTCTCTGGGGCCAACGTCCTGACTTTC. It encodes CASSLIFSGANVLTF.

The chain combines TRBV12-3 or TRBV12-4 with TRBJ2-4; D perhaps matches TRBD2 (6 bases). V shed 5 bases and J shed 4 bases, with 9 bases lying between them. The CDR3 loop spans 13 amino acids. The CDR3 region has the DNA TGTGCCAGCAGTCCCCGGGGGAAAAACATTCAGTACTTC. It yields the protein CASSPRGKNIQYF.

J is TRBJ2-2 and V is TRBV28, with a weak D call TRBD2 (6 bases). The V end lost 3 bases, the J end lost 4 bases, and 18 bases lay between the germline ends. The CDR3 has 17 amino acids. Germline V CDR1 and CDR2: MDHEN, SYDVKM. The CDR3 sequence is CASSFHHYGGRTGELFF. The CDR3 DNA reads TGTGCCAGCAGTTTCCACCACTACGGGGGACGCACCGGGGAGCTGTTTTTT.

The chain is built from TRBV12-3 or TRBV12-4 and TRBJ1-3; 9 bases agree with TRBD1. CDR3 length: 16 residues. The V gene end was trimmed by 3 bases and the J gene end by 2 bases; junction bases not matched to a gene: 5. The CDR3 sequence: CASSFGTGRAGNTIYF. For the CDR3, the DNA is TGTGCCAGCAGTTTTGGGACAGGGCGGGCTGGAAACACCATATATTTT.

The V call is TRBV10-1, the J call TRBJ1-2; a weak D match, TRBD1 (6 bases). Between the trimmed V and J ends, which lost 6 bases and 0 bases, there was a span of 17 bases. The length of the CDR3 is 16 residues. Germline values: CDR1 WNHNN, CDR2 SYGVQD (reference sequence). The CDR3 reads CASREGGDIANYGYTF. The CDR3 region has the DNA TGCGCCAGCAGAGAGGGGGGTGATATCGCTAACTATGGCTACACCTTC.

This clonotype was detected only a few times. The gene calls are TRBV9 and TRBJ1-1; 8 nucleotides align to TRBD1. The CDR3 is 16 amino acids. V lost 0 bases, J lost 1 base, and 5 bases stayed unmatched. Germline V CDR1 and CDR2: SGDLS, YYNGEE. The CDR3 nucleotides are TGTGCCAGCAGCGTAGTCCCGACAGGGGCGAACACTGAAGCTTTCTTT. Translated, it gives CASSVVPTGANTEAFF.

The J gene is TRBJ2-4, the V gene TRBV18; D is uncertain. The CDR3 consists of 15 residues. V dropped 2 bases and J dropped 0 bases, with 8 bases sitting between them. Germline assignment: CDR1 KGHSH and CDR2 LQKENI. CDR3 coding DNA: TGTGCCAGCTCACCAGTCCTTTTAGCCAAAAACATTCAGTACTTC. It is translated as CASSPVLLAKNIQYF.

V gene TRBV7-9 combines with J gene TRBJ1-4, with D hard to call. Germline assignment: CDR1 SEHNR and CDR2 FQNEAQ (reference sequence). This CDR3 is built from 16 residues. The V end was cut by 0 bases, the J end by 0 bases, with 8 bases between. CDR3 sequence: CASSLARRATNEKLFF. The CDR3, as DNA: TGTGCCAGCAGCTTAGCGCGGCGGGCAACTAATGAAAAACTGTTTTTT.

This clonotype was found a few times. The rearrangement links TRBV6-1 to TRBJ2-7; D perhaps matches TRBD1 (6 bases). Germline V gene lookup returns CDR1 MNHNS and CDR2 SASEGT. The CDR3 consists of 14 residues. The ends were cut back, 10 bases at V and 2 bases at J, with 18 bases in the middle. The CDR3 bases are TGTGCCACCCTCTCTCAGGGGCCCACCTACGAGCAGTACTTC. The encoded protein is CATLSQGPTYEQYF.

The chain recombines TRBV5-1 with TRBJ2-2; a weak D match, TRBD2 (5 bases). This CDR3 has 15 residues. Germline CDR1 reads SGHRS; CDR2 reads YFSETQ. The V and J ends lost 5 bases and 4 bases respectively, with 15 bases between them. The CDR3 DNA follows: TGCGCCAGCAGTATATGGGATCGGGGCACCGGGGAGCTGTTTTTT. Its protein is CASSIWDRGTGELFF.

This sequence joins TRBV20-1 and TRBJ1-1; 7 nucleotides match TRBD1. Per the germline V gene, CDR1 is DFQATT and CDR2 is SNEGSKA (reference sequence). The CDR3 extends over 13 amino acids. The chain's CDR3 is CSPNRGGNTEAFF. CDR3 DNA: TGCAGCCCAAACAGGGGAGGGAACACTGAAGCTTTCTTT.

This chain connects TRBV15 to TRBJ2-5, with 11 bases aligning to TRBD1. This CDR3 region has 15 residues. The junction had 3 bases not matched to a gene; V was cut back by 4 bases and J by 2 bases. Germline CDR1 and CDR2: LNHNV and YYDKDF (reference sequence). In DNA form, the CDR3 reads TGTGCCACCAGCATTGGGACAGGGGGGCAAGAGACCCAGTACTTC. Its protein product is CATSIGTGGQETQYF.